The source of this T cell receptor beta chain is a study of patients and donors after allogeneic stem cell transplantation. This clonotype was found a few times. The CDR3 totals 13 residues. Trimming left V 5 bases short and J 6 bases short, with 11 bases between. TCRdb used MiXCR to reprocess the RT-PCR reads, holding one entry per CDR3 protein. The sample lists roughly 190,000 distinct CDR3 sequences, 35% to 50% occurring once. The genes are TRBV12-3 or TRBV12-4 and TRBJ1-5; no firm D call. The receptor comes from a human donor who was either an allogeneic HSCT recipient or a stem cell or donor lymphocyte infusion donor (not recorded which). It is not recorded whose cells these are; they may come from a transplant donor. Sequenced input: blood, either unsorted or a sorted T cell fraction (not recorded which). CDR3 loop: CASSRAAGQPQHF. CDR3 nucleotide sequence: TGTGCCAGCAGTAGGGCGGCGGGTCAGCCCCAGCATTTT.